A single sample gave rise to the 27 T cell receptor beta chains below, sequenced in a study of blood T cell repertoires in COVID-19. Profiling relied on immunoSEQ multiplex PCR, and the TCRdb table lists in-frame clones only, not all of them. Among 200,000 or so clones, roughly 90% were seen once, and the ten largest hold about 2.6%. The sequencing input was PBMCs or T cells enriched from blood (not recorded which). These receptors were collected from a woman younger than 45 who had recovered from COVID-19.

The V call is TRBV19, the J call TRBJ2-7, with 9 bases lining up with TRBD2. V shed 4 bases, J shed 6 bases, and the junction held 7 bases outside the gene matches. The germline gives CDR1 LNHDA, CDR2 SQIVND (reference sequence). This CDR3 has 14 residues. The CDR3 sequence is CASSSGLAYREQYF. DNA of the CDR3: TGTGCCAGTAGTAGCGGACTAGCGTATCGCGAGCAGTACTTC.

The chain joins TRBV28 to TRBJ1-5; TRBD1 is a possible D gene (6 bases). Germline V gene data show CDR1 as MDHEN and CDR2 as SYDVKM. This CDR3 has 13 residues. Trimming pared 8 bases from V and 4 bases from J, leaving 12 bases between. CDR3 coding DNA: TGTGCCAGCTGTAGGACAGTAAATCAGCCCCAGCATTTT. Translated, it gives CASCRTVNQPQHF.

The CDR3: CASSRRGQGNYGYTF. The CDR3 DNA follows: TGTGCCAGTAGTAGGAGGGGGCAGGGAAACTATGGCTACACCTTC. This chain connects TRBV19 to TRBJ1-2; 7 bases fit TRBD1. Germline CDR1 LNHDA, CDR2 SQIVND (reference sequence). Trimming took 4 bases from V and 2 from J; bases not matched to a gene: 7. The CDR3 length is 15 residues.

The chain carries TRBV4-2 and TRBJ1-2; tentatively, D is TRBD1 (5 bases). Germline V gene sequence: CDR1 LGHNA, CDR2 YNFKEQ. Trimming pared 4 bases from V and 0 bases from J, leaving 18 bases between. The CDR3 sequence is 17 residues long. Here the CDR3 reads CASSPGLLRVSNYGYTF. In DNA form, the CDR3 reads TGTGCCAGCAGCCCGGGACTTTTAAGGGTCTCTAACTATGGCTACACCTTC.

CDR3 in amino acids: CASSQVTDRLYEQYF. The CDR3 coding sequence is TGCGCCAGCAGCCAAGTCACGGACAGGCTCTACGAGCAGTACTTC. The gene calls are TRBV4-1 and TRBJ2-7; 7 bases match TRBD1. This CDR3 region has 15 residues. The V gene end was trimmed by 1 base and the J gene end by 3 bases; junction bases not matched to a gene: 6. Germline V gives CDR1 MGHRA, CDR2 YSYEKL.

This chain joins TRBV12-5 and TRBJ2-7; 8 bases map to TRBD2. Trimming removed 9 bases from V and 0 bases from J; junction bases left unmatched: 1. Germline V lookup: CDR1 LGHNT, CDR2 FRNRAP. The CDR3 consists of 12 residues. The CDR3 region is CASGGASYEQYF. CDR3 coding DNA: TGTGCTAGCGGGGGGGCCTCCTACGAGCAGTACTTC.

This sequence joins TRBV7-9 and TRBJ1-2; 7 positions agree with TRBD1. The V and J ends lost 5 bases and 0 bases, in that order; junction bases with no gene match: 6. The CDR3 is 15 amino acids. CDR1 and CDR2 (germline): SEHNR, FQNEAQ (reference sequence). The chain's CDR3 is CASSEGARANYGYTF. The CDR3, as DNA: TGTGCCAGCAGCGAGGGGGCACGAGCTAACTATGGCTACACCTTC.

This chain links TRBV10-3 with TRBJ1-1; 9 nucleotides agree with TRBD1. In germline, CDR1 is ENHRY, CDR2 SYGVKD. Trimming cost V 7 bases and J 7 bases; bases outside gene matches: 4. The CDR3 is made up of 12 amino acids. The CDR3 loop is CAITSDRGEAFF. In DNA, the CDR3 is TGTGCCATCACCTCGGACAGGGGTGAAGCTTTCTTT.

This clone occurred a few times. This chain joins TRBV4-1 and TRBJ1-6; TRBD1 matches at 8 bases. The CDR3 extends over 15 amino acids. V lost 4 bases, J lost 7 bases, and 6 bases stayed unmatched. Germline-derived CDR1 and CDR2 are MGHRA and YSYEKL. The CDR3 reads CASSRRTGINSPLHF. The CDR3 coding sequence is TGCGCCAGCAGCCGGAGGACAGGGATCAATTCACCCCTCCACTTT.

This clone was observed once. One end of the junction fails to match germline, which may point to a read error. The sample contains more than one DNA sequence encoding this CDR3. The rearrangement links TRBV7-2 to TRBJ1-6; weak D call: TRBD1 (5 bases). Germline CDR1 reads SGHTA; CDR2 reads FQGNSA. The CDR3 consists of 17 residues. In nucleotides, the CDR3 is TGTGCCAGCAGCCAATGGACACCGAGCTCCTATAATTCACCTCTCCACTTT. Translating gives CASSQWTPSSYNSPLHF.

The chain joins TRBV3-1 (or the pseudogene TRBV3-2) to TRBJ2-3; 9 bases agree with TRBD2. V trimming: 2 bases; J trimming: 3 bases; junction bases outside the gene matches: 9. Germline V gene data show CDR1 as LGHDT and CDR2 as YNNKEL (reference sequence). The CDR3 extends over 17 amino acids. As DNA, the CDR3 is TGTGCCAGCAGCCAATTCCGCGGGGGGGCGAAGACAGATACGCAGTATTTT. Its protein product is CASSQFRGGAKTDTQYF.

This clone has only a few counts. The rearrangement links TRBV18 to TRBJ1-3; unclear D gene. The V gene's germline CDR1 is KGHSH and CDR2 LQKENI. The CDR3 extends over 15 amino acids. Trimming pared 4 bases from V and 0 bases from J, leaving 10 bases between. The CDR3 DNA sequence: TGTGCCAGCTCACTAGACATCTCCTCTGGAAACACCATATATTTT. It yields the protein CASSLDISSGNTIYF. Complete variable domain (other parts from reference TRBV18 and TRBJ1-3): NAGVMQNPRHLVRRRGQEARLRCSPMKGHSHVYWYRQLPEEGLKFMVYLQKENIIDESGMPKERFSAEFPKEGPSILRIQQVVRGDSAAYFCASSLDISSGNTIYFGEGSWLTVV.

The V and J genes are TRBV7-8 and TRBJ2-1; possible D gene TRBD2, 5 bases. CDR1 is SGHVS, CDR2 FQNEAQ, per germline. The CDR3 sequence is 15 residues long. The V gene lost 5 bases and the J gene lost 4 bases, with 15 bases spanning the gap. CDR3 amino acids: CASSAVASRYNEQFF. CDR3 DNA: TGTGCCAGCAGCGCTGTGGCTAGCAGGTACAATGAGCAGTTCTTC.

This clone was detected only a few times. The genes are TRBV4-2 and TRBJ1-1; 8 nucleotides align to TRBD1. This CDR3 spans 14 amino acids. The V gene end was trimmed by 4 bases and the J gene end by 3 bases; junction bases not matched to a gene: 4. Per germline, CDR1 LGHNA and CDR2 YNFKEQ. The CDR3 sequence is CASSRLTGDTEAFF. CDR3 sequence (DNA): TGTGCCAGCAGCCGTCTGACAGGGGACACTGAAGCTTTCTTT.

The chain's CDR3 is CASSLGRANTGELFF. CDR3 DNA: TGTGCCAGCAGCTTGGGCAGGGCTAACACCGGGGAGCTGTTTTTT. The genes are TRBV5-5 and TRBJ2-2, with TRBD1 as a possible D gene (5 bases). The CDR3 has 15 amino acids. The germline CDR1 and CDR2 sequences are SGHKS and YYEKEE (reference sequence). Trimming left V 0 bases short and J 2 bases short, with 8 bases between.

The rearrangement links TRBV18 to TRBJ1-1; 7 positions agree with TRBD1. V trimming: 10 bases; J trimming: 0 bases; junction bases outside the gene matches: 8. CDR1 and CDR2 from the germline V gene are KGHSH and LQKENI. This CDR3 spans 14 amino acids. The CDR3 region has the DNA TGTGCCACTACGGGACAGCCTATGAACACTGAAGCTTTCTTT. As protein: CATTGQPMNTEAFF.

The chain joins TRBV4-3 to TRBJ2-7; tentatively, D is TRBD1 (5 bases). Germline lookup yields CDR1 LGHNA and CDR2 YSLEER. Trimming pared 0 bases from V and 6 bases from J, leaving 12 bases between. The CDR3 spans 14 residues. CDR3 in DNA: TGCGCCAGCAGCCAAGAGCCCCATAGGGGCGAGCAGTACTTC. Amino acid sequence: CASSQEPHRGEQYF.

The CDR3 DNA is TGTGCCAGCAGCTTAGGGGACAGGGGATTAGACAACTATGGCTACACCTTC. Translation gives CASSLGDRGLDNYGYTF. The chain combines TRBV7-9 with TRBJ1-2; 10 bases map to TRBD1. CDR3 size: 17 residues. Germline V gene sequence: CDR1 SEHNR, CDR2 FQNEAQ (reference sequence). V was pared by 1 base and J by 2 bases, with 7 bases of the junction left unmatched. The whole variable domain, remainder taken from reference TRBV7-9 and TRBJ1-2, is DTGVSQNPRHKITKRGQNVTFRCDPISEHNRLYWYRQTLGQGPEFLTYFQNEAQLEKSRLLSDRFSAERPKGSFSTLEIQRTEQGDSAMYLCASSLGDRGLDNYGYTFGSGTRLTVV.

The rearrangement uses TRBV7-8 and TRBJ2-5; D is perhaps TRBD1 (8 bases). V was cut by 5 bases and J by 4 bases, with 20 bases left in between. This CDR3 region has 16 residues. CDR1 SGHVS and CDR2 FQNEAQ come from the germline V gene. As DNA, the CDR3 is TGTGCCAGCAGCCCCACCTCGACAGGGGAGGGAGAGACCCAGTACTTC. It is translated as CASSPTSTGEGETQYF.

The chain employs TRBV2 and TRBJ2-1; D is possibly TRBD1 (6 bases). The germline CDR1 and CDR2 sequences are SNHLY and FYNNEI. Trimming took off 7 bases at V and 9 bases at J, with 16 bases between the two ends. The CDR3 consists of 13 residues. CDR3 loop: CASTPTGSGEQFF. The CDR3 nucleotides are TGTGCCAGCACACCTACAGGGTCGGGTGAGCAGTTCTTC.

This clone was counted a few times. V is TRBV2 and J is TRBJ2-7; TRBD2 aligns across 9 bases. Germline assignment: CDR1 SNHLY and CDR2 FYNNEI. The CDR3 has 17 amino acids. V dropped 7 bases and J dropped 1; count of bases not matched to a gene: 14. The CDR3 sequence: CASIRASGALLSYEQYF. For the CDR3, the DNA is TGTGCCAGCATTAGGGCTAGCGGGGCACTACTATCCTACGAGCAGTACTTC.

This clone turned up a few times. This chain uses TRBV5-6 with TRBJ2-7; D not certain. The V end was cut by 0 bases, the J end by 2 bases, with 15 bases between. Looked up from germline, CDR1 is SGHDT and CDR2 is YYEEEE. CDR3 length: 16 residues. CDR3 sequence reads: CASSLESHSPTYEQYF. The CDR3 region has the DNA TGTGCCAGCAGCTTGGAATCCCACAGCCCAACCTACGAGCAGTACTTC.

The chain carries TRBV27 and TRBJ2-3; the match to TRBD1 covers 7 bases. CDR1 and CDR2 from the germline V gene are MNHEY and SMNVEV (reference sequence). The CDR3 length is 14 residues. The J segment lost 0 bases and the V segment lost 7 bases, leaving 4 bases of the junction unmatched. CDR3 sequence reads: CASKGTVSTDTQYF. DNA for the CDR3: TGTGCCAGCAAAGGGACAGTGAGCACAGATACGCAGTATTTT.

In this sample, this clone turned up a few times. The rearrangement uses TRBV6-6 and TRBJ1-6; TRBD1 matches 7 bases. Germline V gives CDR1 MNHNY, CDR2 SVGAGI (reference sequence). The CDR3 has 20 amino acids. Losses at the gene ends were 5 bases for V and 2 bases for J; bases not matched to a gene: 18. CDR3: CASSPTGTELIMPYNSPLHF. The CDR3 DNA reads TGTGCCAGCAGTCCAACCGGGACAGAGTTAATCATGCCCTATAATTCACCCCTCCACTTT.

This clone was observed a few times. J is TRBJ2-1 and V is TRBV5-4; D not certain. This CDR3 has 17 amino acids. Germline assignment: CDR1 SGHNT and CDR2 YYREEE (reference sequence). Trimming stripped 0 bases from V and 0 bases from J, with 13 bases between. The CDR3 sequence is CASSLAGRPSSYNEQFF. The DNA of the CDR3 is TGTGCCAGCAGCTTGGCCGGCAGGCCCAGCTCCTACAATGAGCAGTTCTTC.

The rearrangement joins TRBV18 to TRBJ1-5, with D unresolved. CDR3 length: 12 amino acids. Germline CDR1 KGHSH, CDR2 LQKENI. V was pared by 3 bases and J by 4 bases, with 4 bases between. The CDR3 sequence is CASSPPNQPQHF. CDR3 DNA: TGTGCCAGCTCACCCCCTAATCAGCCCCAGCATTTT. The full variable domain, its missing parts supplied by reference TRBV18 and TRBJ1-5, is NAGVMQNPRHLVRRRGQEARLRCSPMKGHSHVYWYRQLPEEGLKFMVYLQKENIIDESGMPKERFSAEFPKEGPSILRIQQVVRGDSAAYFCASSPPNQPQHFGDGTRLSIL.

Here the CDR3 DNA reads TGTGCCAGCAGTGATACTGCGGCTAATGGCTACACCTTC. Protein sequence: CASSDTAANGYTF. The chain recombines TRBV6-1 with TRBJ1-2; D gene uncertain. Germline values: CDR1 MNHNS, CDR2 SASEGT. Trimming took 3 bases from V and 6 from J, leaving 11 bases between them. The CDR3 is made up of 13 amino acids.